These 20 T cell receptor beta chains originate from one sample sequenced in a study of control samples from healthy donors and cancer patients. The method was immunoSEQ multiplex PCR; TCRdb's version includes in-frame clones alone and lacks a portion of them. This table has about 58,000 clones, 94% appearing once. Sequences were obtained from blood. These receptors originate from a man aged 30 to 39 in good health.

The J gene is TRBJ1-4, the V gene TRBV15; TRBD1 is a possible D gene (5 bases). Deletions cut 4 bases from V and 6 bases from J, with 18 bases between. Germline V gene lookup returns CDR1 LNHNV and CDR2 YYDKDF (reference sequence). CDR3 length: 16 residues. In nucleotides, the CDR3 is TGTGCCACCAGCAAAAAGTTTCAGGGCTCTGATGAAAAACTGTTTTTT. Protein: CATSKKFQGSDEKLFF. Filled out from reference TRBV15 and TRBJ1-4, the complete variable domain reads DAMVIQNPRYQVTQFGKPVTLSCSQTLNHNVMYWYQQKSSQAPKLLFHYYDKDFNNEADTPDNFQSRRPNTSFCFLDIRSPGLGDTAMYLCATSKKFQGSDEKLFFGSGTQLSVL.

The CDR3, as DNA: TGCGCCAGCAGCTTGGATCTCACTGAAGCTTTCTTT. Its protein product is CASSLDLTEAFF. This chain joins TRBV5-1 and TRBJ1-1; no clear D. This CDR3 contains 12 residues. Trimming took off 0 bases at V and 4 bases at J, with 4 bases between the two ends. CDR1 SGHRS and CDR2 YFSETQ come from the germline V gene.

The rearrangement joins TRBV18 to TRBJ2-5; D might be TRBD2 (5 bases). The CDR3 covers 12 residues. CDR1 and CDR2 from the germline V gene are KGHSH and LQKENI. V was trimmed by 8 bases and J by 3 bases, leaving 10 bases between them. The CDR3 DNA is TGTGCCAGCGCGCCCGGGGAAGAGACCCAGTACTTC. It translates to CASAPGEETQYF.

The chain recombines TRBV5-1 with TRBJ2-3; TRBD2 aligns across 10 bases. This CDR3 region has 15 residues. V lost 4 bases, J lost 1 base, and 3 bases stayed unmatched. Germline CDR1 reads SGHRS; CDR2 reads YFSETQ. CDR3: CASSVGTSGTDTQYF. Written as DNA, the CDR3 is TGCGCCAGCAGCGTCGGGACTAGCGGCACAGATACGCAGTATTTT.

The genes are TRBV15 and TRBJ2-5, with 8 bases that match TRBD2. The CDR3 is made up of 18 amino acids. The V and J ends lost 3 bases and 2 bases, in that order; junction bases with no gene match: 14. Per the germline V gene, CDR1 is LNHNV and CDR2 is YYDKDF (reference sequence). In DNA, the CDR3 is TGTGCCACCAGCAGGGGGGGGTATAGACTAGCGCTGCAAGAGACCCAGTACTTC. Translating gives CATSRGGYRLALQETQYF.

CDR3 protein: CASSATAGGAGVGYTF. The CDR3 nucleotides read TGTGCCAGCAGTGCGACAGCAGGGGGCGCGGGGGTTGGCTACACCTTC. The chain links TRBV6-1 to TRBJ1-2; 8 positions match TRBD1. There are 16 residues in the CDR3. The germline V gene has CDR1 MNHNS and CDR2 SASEGT. The V gene end was trimmed by 4 bases and the J gene end by 7 bases; junction bases not matched to a gene: 14.

The V call is TRBV29-1, the J call TRBJ2-7; TRBD2 matches at 7 bases. This CDR3 spans 13 amino acids. V was clipped by 5 bases and J by 6 bases; unmatched bases: 10. Germline assignment: CDR1 SQVTM and CDR2 ANQGSEA. The CDR3 DNA follows: TGCAGCGTTATCAGCGGGAAGGCTTTCGAGCAGTACTTC. It yields the protein CSVISGKAFEQYF.

The chain couples TRBV6-6 to TRBJ2-2; a weak D match, TRBD2 (7 bases). V dropped 7 bases and J dropped 5 bases, with 17 bases sitting between them. Per germline, CDR1 MNHNY and CDR2 SVGAGI (reference sequence). The CDR3 consists of 15 residues. The CDR3 DNA reads TGTGCCAGCACCAAGGACAGAGCGGGGACCGGGGAGCTGTTTTTT. Translation: CASTKDRAGTGELFF.

This clone came up once. V and J are TRBV2 and TRBJ2-5; D unresolved. V was clipped by 5 bases and J by 2 bases, with 9 bases between them. CDR3 length: 13 amino acids. Looked up from germline, CDR1 is SNHLY and CDR2 is FYNNEI. The DNA for the CDR3 is TGTGCCAGCAGTCTGACAACACAAGAGACCCAGTACTTC. This translates into CASSLTTQETQYF.

A single count supports this clone. The V call is TRBV2, the J call TRBJ2-5; D gene ambiguous. The germline V and J ends were trimmed by 2 bases and 4 bases, with 8 bases remaining between them. Germline lookup yields CDR1 SNHLY and CDR2 FYNNEI. CDR3 size: 13 residues. The CDR3 nucleotides read TGTGCCAGCAGTGAAATGGGTTTAGAGACCCAGTACTTC. It specifies CASSEMGLETQYF.

This chain uses TRBV14 with TRBJ1-6, with TRBD1 as a possible D gene (5 bases). V was trimmed by 1 base and J by 9 bases, leaving 13 bases between them. The V gene's germline CDR1 is SGHDN and CDR2 FVKESK. There are 15 residues in the CDR3. The CDR3 nucleotides read TGTGCCAGCAGCCAAGTTGAAAGGGGAGGTTCACCCCTCCACTTT. Amino acids: CASSQVERGGSPLHF.

The chain links TRBV5-1 to TRBJ2-1, with 10 bases aligning to TRBD2. J lost 10 bases, V lost 1 base, and 8 bases had no gene match. Germline V gene lookup returns CDR1 SGHRS and CDR2 YFSETQ. CDR3 length equals 15 residues. The CDR3 coding sequence is TGCGCCAGCAGCTTGAGTCTAGCGGGAGACGGGGAGCAGTTCTTC. It codes for CASSLSLAGDGEQFF.

As DNA, the CDR3 is TGTGCCAGCAGATTAGTGGGACAGCCTAATGAAAAACTGTTTTTT. Its protein product is CASRLVGQPNEKLFF. The chain joins TRBV6-6 to TRBJ1-4, with TRBD1 matching 7 bases. Per the germline V gene, CDR1 is MNHNY and CDR2 is SVGAGI (reference sequence). The trim removed 6 bases at V and 3 bases at J, leaving 7 bases unmatched. The CDR3 is 15 residues long.

The chain couples TRBV5-1 to TRBJ2-1; D is perhaps TRBD2 (5 bases). Germline CDR1 reads SGHRS; CDR2 reads YFSETQ. V shed 0 bases and J shed 3 bases, with 7 bases lying between them. The CDR3 spans 14 residues. The CDR3 DNA follows: TGCGCCAGCAGCTTGGCGGAGGACTACAATGAGCAGTTCTTC. Its protein is CASSLAEDYNEQFF. Together with reference TRBV5-1 and TRBJ2-1, the CDR3 gives the full variable domain: KAGVTQTPRYLIKTRGQQVTLSCSPISGHRSVSWYQQTPGQGLQFLFEYFSETQRNKGNFPGRFSGRQFSNSRSEMNVSTLELGDSALYLCASSLAEDYNEQFFGPGTRLTVL.

The chain has TRBV28 and TRBJ2-7, with no clear D. V lost 7 bases and J lost 4, with 11 bases in between. This CDR3 contains 12 residues. Germline lookup yields CDR1 MDHEN and CDR2 SYDVKM. The CDR3 region is CASTPGMYEQYF. As DNA, the CDR3 is TGTGCCAGCACCCCGGGTATGTACGAGCAGTACTTC.

The rearrangement joins TRBV12-3 or TRBV12-4 to TRBJ1-1; the D is unclear. Trimming pared 6 bases from V and 8 bases from J, leaving 13 bases between. This CDR3 has 12 amino acids. The CDR3, as DNA: TGTGCCAGCAGCACAATACCACAAGAAGCTTTCTTT. Translating gives CASSTIPQEAFF.

This clone was observed once. This rearrangement joins TRBV10-3 to TRBJ2-1; 7 positions agree with TRBD1. The germline V gene encodes CDR1 ENHRY and CDR2 SYGVKD. The CDR3 length is 16 residues. Trimming cost V 5 bases and J 5 bases; bases outside gene matches: 12. This chain's CDR3 is CAISSYRGTADNEQFF. The CDR3 nucleotides are TGTGCCATCAGTTCCTATCGAGGGACAGCCGACAATGAGCAGTTCTTC.

V gene TRBV4-2 combines with J gene TRBJ1-1; a weak D match, TRBD1 (5 bases). CDR1 LGHNA and CDR2 YNFKEQ come from the germline V gene. The CDR3 totals 18 residues. V shed 4 bases and J shed 3 bases, with 24 bases lying between them. The CDR3 is CASSPQVGTKNSDTEAFF. The CDR3, as DNA: TGTGCCAGCAGCCCTCAGGTAGGGACCAAAAATTCGGACACTGAAGCTTTCTTT.

This chain links TRBV27 with TRBJ1-6, with unresolved D. Germline CDR1 and CDR2: MNHEY and SMNVEV (reference sequence). V was pared by 0 bases and J by 7 bases, with 16 bases between. This CDR3 has 17 amino acids. CDR3 in DNA: TGTGCCAGCAGTTTATCTCCCCAGGTAACTGGGAATTCACCCCTCCACTTT. Protein sequence: CASSLSPQVTGNSPLHF.

The CDR3 protein is CASSQDAAPGNTIYF. The CDR3 DNA reads TGTGCCAGCAGCCAAGACGCGGCTCCTGGAAACACCATATATTTT. V usage is TRBV4-2 and J usage is TRBJ1-3; no definite D call. The V gene lost 0 bases and the J gene lost 2 bases, with 8 bases spanning the gap. The CDR3 is 15 residues long. CDR1 and CDR2 from the germline V gene are LGHNA and YNFKEQ.